This TCR beta chain stems from a study of beta chain features in type 1 diabetes. This clone has more than one count but fewer than ten. Its antigen remains unidentified. The junction shows a germline mismatch at one end, possibly a read error. This CDR3 is 14 amino acids long. Germline CDR1 reads SEHNR; CDR2 reads FQNEAQ (reference sequence). Study results and limitations: TCRB repertoires of naive, central memory and Treg cells appeared more similar among patients than among healthy donors. Type 1 diabetes patients had TCRB CDR3s that were shorter (moderately but significantly so) in all four CD4+ subsets.

The isolated RNA, all of it, was reverse transcribed, so expressed TCRB transcripts were what got sequenced. Here immunoSEQ multiplex PCR was the method, and the copy in TCRdb shows in-frame clones only, minus some. The sample lists some 500,000 clones; 10% to 12% were seen once. This sequence was found in a woman aged 18-35 years in good health. Sequencing was done on a sample of naive CD4+ T cells from blood. The genes are TRBV7-9 and TRBJ2-4, with D perhaps TRBD1 (6 bases). The CDR3 DNA is TGTGCCGGGGGCAGGGTAGGGTCCAACAACATTCAGTACTTC. Its protein product is CAGGRVGSNNIQYF.